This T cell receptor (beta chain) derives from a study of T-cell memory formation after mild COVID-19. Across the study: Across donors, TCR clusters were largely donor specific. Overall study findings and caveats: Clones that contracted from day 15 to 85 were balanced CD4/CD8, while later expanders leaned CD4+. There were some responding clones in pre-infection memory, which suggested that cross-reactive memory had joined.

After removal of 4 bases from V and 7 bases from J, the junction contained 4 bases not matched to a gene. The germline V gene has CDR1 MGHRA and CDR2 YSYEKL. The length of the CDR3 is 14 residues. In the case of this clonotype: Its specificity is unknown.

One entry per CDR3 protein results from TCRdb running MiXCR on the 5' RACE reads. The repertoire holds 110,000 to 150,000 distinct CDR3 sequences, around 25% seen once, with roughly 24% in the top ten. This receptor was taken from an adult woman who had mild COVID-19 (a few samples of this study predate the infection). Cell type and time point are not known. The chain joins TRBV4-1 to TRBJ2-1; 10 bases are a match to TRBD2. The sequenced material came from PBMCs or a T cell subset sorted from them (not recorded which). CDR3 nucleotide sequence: TGCGCCAGCAGCCCGGGACTAGCGACGAATGAGCAGTTCTTC. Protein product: CASSPGLATNEQFF.